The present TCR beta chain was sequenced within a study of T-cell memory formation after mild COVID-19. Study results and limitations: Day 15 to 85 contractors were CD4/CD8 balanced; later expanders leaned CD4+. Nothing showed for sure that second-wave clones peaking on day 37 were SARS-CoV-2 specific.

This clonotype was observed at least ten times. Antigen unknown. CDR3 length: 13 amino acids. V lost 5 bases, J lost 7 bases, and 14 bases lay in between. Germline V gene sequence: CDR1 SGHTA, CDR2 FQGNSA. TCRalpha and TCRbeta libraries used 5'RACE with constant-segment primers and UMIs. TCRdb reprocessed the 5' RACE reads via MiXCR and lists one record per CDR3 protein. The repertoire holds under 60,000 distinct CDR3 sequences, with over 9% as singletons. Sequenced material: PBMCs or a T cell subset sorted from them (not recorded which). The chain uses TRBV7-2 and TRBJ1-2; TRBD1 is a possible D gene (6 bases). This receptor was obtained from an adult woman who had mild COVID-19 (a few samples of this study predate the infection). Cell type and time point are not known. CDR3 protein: CASSAPAGAGYTF. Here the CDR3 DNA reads TGTGCCAGCAGCGCCCCTGCAGGGGCTGGCTACACCTTC.